This T cell receptor beta chain is from a study of T cell responses to AZD1222 COVID-19 vaccine. Sequenced by immunoSEQ multiplex PCR; TCRdb stores in-frame clones only, minus some. This table has around 160,000 clones, 90% to 95% appearing once. This clone came up a few times. What it binds is not known. Study-level points and caveats: It should be noted that donors were predominantly white British and more often female, and clonal diversity was possibly underestimated.

CDR1 and CDR2 from the germline V gene are MNHEY and SVGAGI. V was trimmed by 7 bases and J by 2 bases, leaving 12 bases between them. This CDR3 is 14 amino acids long. This sample comprised peripheral blood, obtained on day 0 of AZD1222 vaccination. The V gene is TRBV6-5, the J gene TRBJ1-5, with a weak D call TRBD1 (5 bases). This TCR came from an adult in good health. CDR3 in amino acids: CASNWQGGNQPQHF. CDR3 in DNA: TGTGCCAGCAATTGGCAGGGTGGCAATCAGCCCCAGCATTTT.